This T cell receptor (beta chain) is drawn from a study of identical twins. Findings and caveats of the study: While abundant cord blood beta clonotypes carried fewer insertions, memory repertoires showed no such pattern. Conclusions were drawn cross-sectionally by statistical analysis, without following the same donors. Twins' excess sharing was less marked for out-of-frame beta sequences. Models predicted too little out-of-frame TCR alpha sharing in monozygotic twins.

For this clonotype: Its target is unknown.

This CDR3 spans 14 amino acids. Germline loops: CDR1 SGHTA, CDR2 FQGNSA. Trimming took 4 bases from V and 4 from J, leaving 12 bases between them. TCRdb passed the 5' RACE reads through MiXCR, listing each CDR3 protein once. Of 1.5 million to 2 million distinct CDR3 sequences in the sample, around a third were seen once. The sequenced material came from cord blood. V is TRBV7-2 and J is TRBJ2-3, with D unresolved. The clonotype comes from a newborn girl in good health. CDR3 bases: TGTGCCAGCAGCTCGCAAACCCGAGCAGATACGCAGTATTTT. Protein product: CASSSQTRADTQYF.